A selection of T cell receptor beta chains follows, all from one sample in a study of human T cells and chemical hapten exposure. TCRdb processed the RACE reads anew with MiXCR; each CDR3 protein has one entry. The sample records under 100,000 distinct CDR3 sequences, more than 9.5% being singletons. The source material was whole blood, sampled in connection with sensitization to the hapten diphenylcyclopropenone (DPC). These receptors came from a woman aged 40 to 49 with alopecia areata. Some clones in this sample may be carry-over from other donors' samples. Both conserved end residues are part of each CDR3. Fields, in order: CDR3 DNA, CDR3 protein, J gene, clone size, D gene, V gene. The D gene is left open where the match is weak. Size is omitted from some rows. Given values are once, few, many or a class for expanded clones.

CDR3 DNA: TGTGCTAGTGGTTTGGAGGAGTTGGACATTCAGTACTTC
CDR3 protein: CASGLEELDIQYF
J gene: TRBJ2-4
clone size: once
D gene: NA
V gene: TRBV12-5

CDR3 DNA: TGTGCCAGCAGTACAATAGCGGGAGGGTACCAAGAGACCCAGTACTTC
CDR3 protein: CASSTIAGGYQETQYF
J gene: TRBJ2-5
clone size: few
D gene: TRBD2
V gene: TRBV12-3/TRBV12-4

CDR3 DNA: TGCAGTGCCGAACTAGGGTCCCGCGAGCAGTACTTC
CDR3 protein: CSAELGSREQYF
J gene: TRBJ2-7
clone size: NA
D gene: NA
V gene: TRBV20-1

CDR3 DNA: TGTGCCACCGGTTCGACCGGGAGACCGCACGAGCAGTACTTC
CDR3 protein: CATGSTGRPHEQYF
J gene: TRBJ2-7
clone size: many
D gene: NA
V gene: TRBV6-2/TRBV6-3

CDR3 DNA: TGTGCCAGCTTACTCACCGCGGAACCTAATGAAAAACTGTTTTTT
CDR3 protein: CASLLTAEPNEKLFF
J gene: TRBJ1-4
clone size: few
D gene: NA
V gene: TRBV9

CDR3 DNA: TGTGCCAGCGGGGATTGGAAGGGCGCAGGGAATCAGCCCCAGCATTTT
CDR3 protein: CASGDWKGAGNQPQHF
J gene: TRBJ1-5
clone size: NA
D gene: NA
V gene: TRBV6-5

CDR3 DNA: TGTGCCAGCAGCCATTCCGGGGGCGGGAGTGGGAGCACAGATACGCAGTATTTT
CDR3 protein: CASSHSGGGSGSTDTQYF
J gene: TRBJ2-3
clone size: many
D gene: NA
V gene: TRBV4-2

CDR3 DNA: TGTGCCAGCAGCTTAATTCGCGGGGTGAGCTCCTACAATGAGCAGTTCTTC
CDR3 protein: CASSLIRGVSSYNEQFF
J gene: TRBJ2-1
clone size: many
D gene: NA
V gene: TRBV7-2

CDR3 DNA: TGTGCCAGCGCCTATTCTAACAGGGGGAGGACTGAAGCTTTCTTT
CDR3 protein: CASAYSNRGRTEAFF
J gene: TRBJ1-1
clone size: NA
D gene: TRBD1
V gene: TRBV11-2

CDR3 DNA: TGTGCCACCAGCAGTGTAGGATACAATGAGCAGTTCTTC
CDR3 protein: CATSSVGYNEQFF
J gene: TRBJ2-1
clone size: NA
D gene: NA
V gene: TRBV15

CDR3 DNA: TGCAGTGCTAAGGTCCTACCCGGGGCAGGACCAAATTCACCCCTCCACTTT
CDR3 protein: CSAKVLPGAGPNSPLHF
J gene: TRBJ1-6
clone size: many
D gene: NA
V gene: TRBV20-1

CDR3 DNA: TGTGCCAGTAGCATACTAGGGTTCCCGTTCTTC
CDR3 protein: CASSILGFPFF
J gene: TRBJ2-1
clone size: many
D gene: NA
V gene: TRBV19

CDR3 DNA: TGCAGTGCTAGTGGATTGGGGCTAGCGAAATACAATGAGCAGTTCTTC
CDR3 protein: CSASGLGLAKYNEQFF
J gene: TRBJ2-1
clone size: NA
D gene: NA
V gene: TRBV20-1

CDR3 DNA: TGCAGCGTTGTATCGGGCCTAAGCTCTGGAAACACCATATATTTT
CDR3 protein: CSVVSGLSSGNTIYF
J gene: TRBJ1-3
clone size: many
D gene: NA
V gene: TRBV29-1

CDR3 DNA: TGTGCCAGCTCACCGTACGGGGGGGGTCCCCCTTACAATGAGCAGTTCTTC
CDR3 protein: CASSPYGGGPPYNEQFF
J gene: TRBJ2-1
clone size: few
D gene: TRBD2
V gene: TRBV18

CDR3 DNA: TGTGCCAGCAGCTCGACGAGTGCTAACTATGGCTACACCTTC
CDR3 protein: CASSSTSANYGYTF
J gene: TRBJ1-2
clone size: NA
D gene: NA
V gene: TRBV7-9

CDR3 DNA: TGTGCCAGCAGCTTATTGGGAGGGGGCTATAATTCACCCCTCCACTTT
CDR3 protein: CASSLLGGGYNSPLHF
J gene: TRBJ1-6
clone size: NA
D gene: NA
V gene: TRBV7-2

CDR3 DNA: TGTGCCAGCAGTTCCGCCCTTAAACAGGGGAAAGAGACCCAGTACTTC
CDR3 protein: CASSSALKQGKETQYF
J gene: TRBJ2-5
clone size: NA
D gene: TRBD1
V gene: TRBV6-5

CDR3 DNA: TGCGCCAGCAGCCAAGAAGGCCCCGGGAGGGCCTACAATGAGCAGTTCTTC
CDR3 protein: CASSQEGPGRAYNEQFF
J gene: TRBJ2-1
clone size: many
D gene: TRBD2
V gene: TRBV4-3

CDR3 DNA: TGTGCCAGCAGCCATCCCGACACAGGGTCTGGCTACACCTTC
CDR3 protein: CASSHPDTGSGYTF
J gene: TRBJ1-2
clone size: many
D gene: NA
V gene: TRBV11-2

CDR3 DNA: TGTGCCAGCAGTCAAGCACCCGGGACAGGGTCACCCCTCCACTTT
CDR3 protein: CASSQAPGTGSPLHF
J gene: TRBJ1-6
clone size: few
D gene: TRBD1
V gene: TRBV12-3/TRBV12-4

CDR3 DNA: TGCAGCGTTGTAGGGCAGCTACAAGAGACCCAGTACTTC
CDR3 protein: CSVVGQLQETQYF
J gene: TRBJ2-5
clone size: NA
D gene: NA
V gene: TRBV29-1

CDR3 DNA: TGTGCCAGCTCATCAGGGACAGACGCTAACTATGGCTACACCTTC
CDR3 protein: CASSSGTDANYGYTF
J gene: TRBJ1-2
clone size: many
D gene: TRBD1
V gene: TRBV18

CDR3 DNA: TGCAGCGTTCGACTAGCGGGCACCACAGATACGCAGTATTTT
CDR3 protein: CSVRLAGTTDTQYF
J gene: TRBJ2-3
clone size: NA
D gene: TRBD2
V gene: TRBV29-1

CDR3 DNA: TGTGCCAGCAGCTTAGATCGAACAGGGTCGTACGAGCAGTACTTC
CDR3 protein: CASSLDRTGSYEQYF
J gene: TRBJ2-7
clone size: many
D gene: NA
V gene: TRBV7-8

CDR3 DNA: TGTGCCAGTCTACCCGGGACAGGGGGAGCCGGGGAGCTGTTTTTT
CDR3 protein: CASLPGTGGAGELFF
J gene: TRBJ2-2
clone size: NA
D gene: TRBD1
V gene: TRBV19

CDR3 DNA: TGTGCCAGCACAACAGGGGCTGGCACCGGGGAGCTGTTTTTT
CDR3 protein: CASTTGAGTGELFF
J gene: TRBJ2-2
clone size: few
D gene: TRBD1
V gene: TRBV12-3/TRBV12-4

CDR3 DNA: TGCAGTGCTAGTAAGGGTTTCTCTGGGGCCAACGTCCCGACTTTC
CDR3 protein: CSASKGFSGANVPTF
J gene: TRBJ2-6
clone size: few
D gene: NA
V gene: TRBV20-1

CDR3 DNA: TGTGCCAGCACTCCTGGGACTAGCTGGCAGTTCTTC
CDR3 protein: CASTPGTSWQFF
J gene: TRBJ2-1
clone size: NA
D gene: TRBD2
V gene: TRBV2

CDR3 DNA: TGTGCCAGCAGGGTTACTAGCGGACGCACAGATACGCAGTATTTT
CDR3 protein: CASRVTSGRTDTQYF
J gene: TRBJ2-3
clone size: many
D gene: TRBD2
V gene: TRBV2

CDR3 DNA: TGTGCCAGCAGTTTATGGGGGGACCCCGCTCTCTCTGGGGCCAACGTCCTGACTTTC
CDR3 protein: CASSLWGDPALSGANVLTF
J gene: TRBJ2-6
clone size: NA
D gene: NA
V gene: TRBV28

CDR3 DNA: TGTGCCAGCAGTTTTGACAGGGGAAGGGAGCTGTTTTTT
CDR3 protein: CASSFDRGRELFF
J gene: TRBJ2-2
clone size: NA
D gene: TRBD1
V gene: TRBV27

CDR3 DNA: TGTGCCAGCAGCCAAAGCGGGAGCCGAGCAGATACGCAGTATTTT
CDR3 protein: CASSQSGSRADTQYF
J gene: TRBJ2-3
clone size: NA
D gene: TRBD2
V gene: TRBV7-2

CDR3 DNA: TGTGCCATCAGTGTGGGTAGCGGAGGCACAGATACGCAGTATTTT
CDR3 protein: CAISVGSGGTDTQYF
J gene: TRBJ2-3
clone size: NA
D gene: NA
V gene: TRBV10-3

CDR3 DNA: TGTGCCAGCACCCCGGACGAGACAACGAACACTGAAGCTTTCTTT
CDR3 protein: CASTPDETTNTEAFF
J gene: TRBJ1-1
clone size: few
D gene: NA
V gene: TRBV4-2

CDR3 DNA: TGTGCCAGCACGGGACGGAACTATGGCTACACCTTC
CDR3 protein: CASTGRNYGYTF
J gene: TRBJ1-2
clone size: few
D gene: NA
V gene: TRBV28

CDR3 DNA: TGTGCCAGCTTCTTCCGCGGCACTGAAGCTTTCTTT
CDR3 protein: CASFFRGTEAFF
J gene: TRBJ1-1
clone size: NA
D gene: NA
V gene: TRBV25-1

CDR3 DNA: TGTGCCAGTGACAGGGTTAGCTCACCCCTCCACTTT
CDR3 protein: CASDRVSSPLHF
J gene: TRBJ1-6
clone size: NA
D gene: TRBD1
V gene: TRBV2

CDR3 DNA: TGTGCCAGCAGGCATGGGGGGGGCTACAATGAGCAGTTCTTC
CDR3 protein: CASRHGGGYNEQFF
J gene: TRBJ2-1
clone size: many
D gene: TRBD2
V gene: TRBV11-2

CDR3 DNA: TGTGTCTGGGGGCGCACCCCCGGCTCCTACAATGAGCAGTTCTTC
CDR3 protein: CVWGRTPGSYNEQFF
J gene: TRBJ2-1
clone size: few
D gene: NA
V gene: TRBV30

CDR3 DNA: TGTGCCAGCAGTTCCCCCGGGACTATATACGAGCAGTACTTC
CDR3 protein: CASSSPGTIYEQYF
J gene: TRBJ2-7
clone size: NA
D gene: TRBD2
V gene: TRBV28

CDR3 DNA: TGTGCCAGTAGTGGGAGTAAGGCTGGTCTGGGGCCCCAGCATTTT
CDR3 protein: CASSGSKAGLGPQHF
J gene: TRBJ1-5
clone size: NA
D gene: NA
V gene: TRBV19

CDR3 DNA: TGCAGTGCTAGCGTCCGGGACAGGGGGCCCAAAGAGACCCAGTACTTC
CDR3 protein: CSASVRDRGPKETQYF
J gene: TRBJ2-5
clone size: many
D gene: TRBD1
V gene: TRBV20-1

CDR3 DNA: TGTGCCAGCACCGCAAGGAGGGTCTCTGGGGCCAACGTCCTGACTTTC
CDR3 protein: CASTARRVSGANVLTF
J gene: TRBJ2-6
clone size: many
D gene: NA
V gene: TRBV6-2/TRBV6-3

CDR3 DNA: TGTGCCAGCAGCTTGGGACAGGGAGTTGGCTACACCTTC
CDR3 protein: CASSLGQGVGYTF
J gene: TRBJ1-2
clone size: few
D gene: TRBD1
V gene: TRBV5-4

CDR3 DNA: TGTGCCAGCAGCCGGGGGGCCGGGGAGCTGTTTTTT
CDR3 protein: CASSRGAGELFF
J gene: TRBJ2-2
clone size: NA
D gene: NA
V gene: TRBV3-1

CDR3 DNA: TGTGCCAGCAGCCCGCGGACTAGGCGATTGGCAGATACGCAGTATTTT
CDR3 protein: CASSPRTRRLADTQYF
J gene: TRBJ2-3
clone size: NA
D gene: TRBD2
V gene: TRBV7-9

CDR3 DNA: TGTGCCAGCAGCCCGCGCCTGGCTATGTACGCCACAGATACGCAGTATTTT
CDR3 protein: CASSPRLAMYATDTQYF
J gene: TRBJ2-3
clone size: NA
D gene: NA
V gene: TRBV7-2

CDR3 DNA: TGTGCCAGCACCCGAAGGCGGGGACAGGGGGACTACGAGCAGTACTTC
CDR3 protein: CASTRRRGQGDYEQYF
J gene: TRBJ2-7
clone size: few
D gene: TRBD1
V gene: TRBV2

CDR3 DNA: TGTGCCTGGAGTGGGACAGGGAATCAGCCCCAGCATTTT
CDR3 protein: CAWSGTGNQPQHF
J gene: TRBJ1-5
clone size: many
D gene: TRBD1
V gene: TRBV30

CDR3 DNA: TGCGCCAGCAGCGCAGGGACTAGCGGGGGGAGCTCCTACAATGAGCAGTTCTTC
CDR3 protein: CASSAGTSGGSSYNEQFF
J gene: TRBJ2-1
clone size: many
D gene: TRBD2
V gene: TRBV4-3

CDR3 DNA: TGTGCCAGCAGTTACACGGACAGCTCTTCTTATGGCTACACCTTC
CDR3 protein: CASSYTDSSSYGYTF
J gene: TRBJ1-2
clone size: NA
D gene: NA
V gene: TRBV6-4

CDR3 DNA: TGCAGTGCTAGACTAGCAAACGAGCAGTACTTC
CDR3 protein: CSARLANEQYF
J gene: TRBJ2-7
clone size: few
D gene: NA
V gene: TRBV20-1

CDR3 DNA: TGTGCCAGCAGCTTAGCGGCAGGGGGGAACACTGAAGCTTTCTTT
CDR3 protein: CASSLAAGGNTEAFF
J gene: TRBJ1-1
clone size: NA
D gene: TRBD1
V gene: TRBV7-9

CDR3 DNA: TGTGCCAGCAGTGCCAGAAATTACAATGAGCAGTTCTTC
CDR3 protein: CASSARNYNEQFF
J gene: TRBJ2-1
clone size: few
D gene: NA
V gene: TRBV2

CDR3 DNA: TGTGCCAGCAGTGAAGGGGACACTAACTATGGCTACACCTTC
CDR3 protein: CASSEGDTNYGYTF
J gene: TRBJ1-2
clone size: NA
D gene: NA
V gene: TRBV2

CDR3 DNA: TGTGCCAGCAGTACAGGGAGCTCTGGGGCCAACGTCCTGACTTTC
CDR3 protein: CASSTGSSGANVLTF
J gene: TRBJ2-6
clone size: NA
D gene: NA
V gene: TRBV28

CDR3 DNA: TGTGCCAGCAGCACCAGGCCGGGCTACGAGCAGTACTTC
CDR3 protein: CASSTRPGYEQYF
J gene: TRBJ2-7
clone size: many
D gene: NA
V gene: TRBV7-3

CDR3 DNA: TGTGCCAGCAGTGAAGCGCTTCGGACTAGCGGTACGAACACCGGGGAGCTGTTTTTT
CDR3 protein: CASSEALRTSGTNTGELFF
J gene: TRBJ2-2
clone size: many
D gene: TRBD2
V gene: TRBV6-1